These 13 T cell receptor beta chains were sequenced from one sample in a study of blood T cell repertoires in COVID-19. Profiled with immunoSEQ multiplex PCR; TCRdb holds only in-frame clones, not every one. The sample consists of fewer than 150,000 clones, about 87% of them appearing once. The specimen sequenced was peripheral blood. These receptors came from a woman between 45 and 65 years old with acute or convalescent COVID-19.

The chain combines TRBV3-1 (or the pseudogene TRBV3-2) with TRBJ1-5, with D perhaps matching TRBD1 (6 bases). The V and J ends lost 1 base and 7 bases respectively, with 17 bases between them. Germline assignment: CDR1 LGHDT and CDR2 YNNKEL (reference sequence). The CDR3 runs 16 residues. The CDR3 loop is CASSQAGRVGGQPQHF. The DNA for the CDR3 is TGTGCCAGCAGCCAAGCGGGTCGCGTAGGGGGACAGCCCCAGCATTTT.

The rearrangement links TRBV19 to TRBJ1-5; 8 nucleotides agree with TRBD1. Germline assignment: CDR1 LNHDA and CDR2 SQIVND (reference sequence). The CDR3 runs 14 residues. The V gene end was trimmed by 5 bases and the J gene end by 4 bases; junction bases not matched to a gene: 4. CDR3 coding DNA: TGTGCCAGTAGTCCCCGGACAGGGAATCAGCCCCAGCATTTT. It encodes CASSPRTGNQPQHF. Complete variable domain (other parts from reference TRBV19 and TRBJ1-5): DGGITQSPKYLFRKEGQNVTLSCEQNLNHDAMYWYRQDPGQGLRLIYYSQIVNDFQKGDIAEGYSVSREKKESFPLTVTSAQKNPTAFYLCASSPRTGNQPQHFGDGTRLSIL.

The chain carries TRBV28 and TRBJ1-5, with D unresolved. Per germline, CDR1 MDHEN and CDR2 SYDVKM. With 3 bases removed from V and 7 bases from J, the gap between germline ends came to 7 bases. The CDR3 spans 12 residues. The chain's CDR3 is CASSFGRQPQHF. CDR3 in DNA: TGTGCCAGCAGTTTCGGTCGGCAGCCCCAGCATTTT.

This clone appeared a few times. The chain joins TRBV28 to TRBJ1-5; maybe TRBD1 (5 bases). The V end lost 6 bases, the J end lost 0 bases, and 21 bases lay between the germline ends. Germline V CDR1 and CDR2: MDHEN, SYDVKM. The CDR3 runs 18 residues. The CDR3: CASSSTGQGLGSNQPQHF. As DNA, the CDR3 is TGTGCCAGCAGCTCAACTGGGCAGGGTCTTGGTAGCAATCAGCCCCAGCATTTT.

V usage is TRBV18 and J usage is TRBJ2-1, with D tentatively TRBD2 (6 bases). The CDR3 length is 15 residues. Trimming left V 3 bases short and J 6 bases short, with 15 bases between. The germline V gene has CDR1 KGHSH and CDR2 LQKENI. The chain's CDR3 is CASSPGGISLNEQFF. The CDR3 DNA sequence: TGTGCCAGCTCACCGGGGGGAATTAGTCTCAATGAGCAGTTCTTC.

The chain has TRBV28 and TRBJ2-7, with 7 bases lining up with TRBD1. The CDR3 extends over 15 amino acids. V lost 7 bases, J lost 2 bases, and 11 bases stayed unmatched. Germline CDR1 MDHEN, CDR2 SYDVKM. CDR3 loop: CASTPGTVLTYEQYF. The CDR3 bases are TGTGCCAGCACCCCAGGGACAGTCTTAACCTACGAGCAGTACTTC.

This chain connects TRBV19 to TRBJ1-2; D is unresolved. The CDR3 totals 19 residues. Germline values: CDR1 LNHDA, CDR2 SQIVND (reference sequence). Trimming left V 4 bases short and J 5 bases short, with 29 bases between. CDR3 sequence (DNA): TGTGCCAGTAGTAAAACCCTCGCCAGAACAAGGCAGAGGGATTATGGCTACACCTTC. Its protein is CASSKTLARTRQRDYGYTF.

This rearrangement joins TRBV7-8 to TRBJ2-2; D is undetermined. V was pared by 1 base and J by 4 bases, with 10 bases between. From germline, CDR1 is SGHVS and CDR2 FQNEAQ. This CDR3 has 15 amino acids. The DNA for the CDR3 is TGTGCCAGCAGCTTAGAACAGTACATCACCGGGGAGCTGTTTTTT. Encoded protein: CASSLEQYITGELFF.

CDR3 bases: TGTGCCACCAGTGATACCGGGGAGACCCAGTACTTC. It specifies CATSDTGETQYF. This chain links TRBV24-1 with TRBJ2-5; no reliable D call. With 3 bases removed from V and 5 bases from J, the gap between germline ends came to 6 bases. Germline CDR1 is KGHDR and CDR2 is SFDVKD. This CDR3 region has 12 residues.

The chain couples TRBV7-8 to TRBJ1-5; weak D call: TRBD1 (5 bases). This CDR3 has 18 residues. The germline V gene encodes CDR1 SGHVS and CDR2 FQNEAQ. The ends were cut back, 2 bases at V and 4 bases at J, with 21 bases in the middle. The chain's CDR3 is CASSLMTALGFTNQPQHF. The CDR3 DNA is TGTGCCAGCAGCTTAATGACAGCTCTGGGTTTTACGAATCAGCCCCAGCATTTT. The whole variable domain, remainder taken from reference TRBV7-8 and TRBJ1-5, is GAGVSQSPRYKVAKRGQDVALRCDPISGHVSLFWYQQALGQGPEFLTYFQNEAQLDKSGLPSDRFFAERPEGSVSTLKIQRTQQEDSAVYLCASSLMTALGFTNQPQHFGDGTRLSIL.

This clone was detected only once. The gene calls are TRBV20-1 and TRBJ1-4; D uncertain. The CDR3 has 11 amino acids. Germline-derived CDR1 and CDR2 are DFQATT and SNEGSKA (reference sequence). V lost 3 bases and J lost 7, with 6 bases in between. The CDR3 protein is CSASEAEKLFF. In nucleotides, the CDR3 is TGCAGTGCTAGTGAGGCTGAAAAACTGTTTTTT.

The chain has TRBV5-5 and TRBJ2-1; 8 bases map to TRBD2. Looked up from germline, CDR1 is SGHKS and CDR2 is YYEKEE (reference sequence). V was pared by 0 bases and J by 0 bases, with 11 bases of the junction left unmatched. There are 19 residues in the CDR3. CDR3 coding DNA: TGTGCCAGCAGCTTGGGAAATAAAACGCGGGGGGCCTCCTACAATGAGCAGTTCTTC. The encoded protein is CASSLGNKTRGASYNEQFF.

This chain joins TRBV3-1 (or the pseudogene TRBV3-2) and TRBJ2-3; 11 bases fit TRBD2. The CDR3 extends over 17 amino acids. Trimming at V came to 5 bases and at J to 3 bases, leaving 10 bases not matched to a gene. CDR1 is LGHDT, CDR2 YNNKEL, per germline (reference sequence). The CDR3 sequence: CASSGTAGTSGTDTQYF. CDR3 DNA: TGTGCCAGCAGCGGAACGGCCGGGACTAGCGGAACAGATACGCAGTATTTT.